Following are 5 T cell receptor beta chains from one sample sequenced in a study of T cells in Graves' hyperthyroidism and ophthalmopathy (dated by TCRdb to between 2018 and 2020). The protocol used for the library was multiplex PCR. TCRdb records Illumina HiSeq 2000 as the sequencer. The TCR beta CDR3 regions were amplified from the RNA transcripts. A first-round RT-PCR of the TCR CDR3 used the HTBI primer set with the Qiagen OneStep RT-PCR kit. TCRdb itself trimmed the public reads at Q25 with fastp, ran MiXCR and retained productive beta chains. CDR3 protein duplicates are merged, each entry listing the most common genes and DNA. A total of 500,000 to 650,000 distinct CDR3 sequences appear in this sample, under 20% of them only once. The ten largest clonotypes hold approximately 15% of the sample. The sequenced material came from blood. The receptors were sampled from a young woman with Graves' ophthalmopathy.

This chain connects TRBV28 to TRBJ2-2; tentatively, D is TRBD2 (5 bases). Germline CDR1 MDHEN, CDR2 SYDVKM. The CDR3 loop spans 15 amino acids. V was shortened by 5 bases and J by 1 base, with 11 bases between the two germline ends. CDR3 nucleotides: TGTGCCAGCAGTGTATACAGCGGGAACACCGGGGAGCTGTTTTTT. It encodes CASSVYSGNTGELFF.

At least ten counts were recorded for this clonotype. The chain combines TRBV27 with TRBJ2-7; 9 bases line up with TRBD1. The CDR3 spans 15 residues. Germline CDR1 MNHEY, CDR2 SMNVEV (reference sequence). V lost 2 bases, J lost 7 bases, and 9 bases stayed unmatched. The CDR3 reads CASSLTRDRVGEQYF. The CDR3 coding sequence is TGTGCCAGCAGTTTAACAAGGGACAGGGTGGGAGAGCAGTACTTC.

The chain carries TRBV9 and TRBJ2-7; D might be TRBD1 or TRBD2, each matching 5 bases. Per the germline V gene, CDR1 is SGDLS and CDR2 is YYNGEE. The CDR3 totals 13 residues. The ends were cut back, 2 bases at V and 5 bases at J, with 11 bases in the middle. CDR3 loop: CASSVGPVDEQYF. As DNA, the CDR3 is TGTGCCAGCAGCGTGGGACCCGTCGACGAGCAGTACTTC.

This clonotype is categorized as medium-sized. V gene TRBV20-1 combines with J gene TRBJ2-5; D is possibly TRBD1 or TRBD2 (5 bases each). Germline-derived CDR1 and CDR2 are DFQATT and SNEGSKA (reference sequence). The CDR3 runs to 14 residues. V was shortened by 1 base and J by 4 bases, with 13 bases between the two germline ends. In nucleotides, the CDR3 is TGCAGTGCTAGAGGTCAGGGCGGAGGAGAGACCCAGTACTTC. Amino acid sequence: CSARGQGGGETQYF.

This clonotype was counted at least ten times. The rearrangement uses TRBV7-9 and TRBJ1-1; D is unresolved. V shed 3 bases and J shed 1 base, with 9 bases lying between them. The CDR3 runs to 14 residues. Looked up from germline, CDR1 is SEHNR and CDR2 is FQNEAQ (reference sequence). CDR3 residues: CASSLLRRNTEAFF. The DNA of the CDR3 is TGTGCCAGCAGCTTGCTCAGGAGGAACACTGAAGCTTTCTTT.